What follows are 15 T cell receptor beta chains derived from one specimen sequenced in a study of T-cell reconstitution after alpha-beta-depleted transplantation in children. Preparation of the TCRbeta library used unique molecular identifiers. TCRdb processed the PCR reads anew with MiXCR; each CDR3 protein has one entry. The table has 83,000 or so distinct CDR3 sequences, approximately 9.2% seen once. The sequences come from PBMCs from the stem cell graft donor, collected from the stem cell graft. These receptors came from a human donor who donated a stem cell graft to a child with congenital amegakaryocytic thrombocytopenia.

This clonotype was observed many times. The rearrangement uses TRBV20-1 and TRBJ1-5; D is unresolved. The CDR3 has 14 amino acids. Trimming cost V 3 bases and J 0 bases, with 9 bases left between them. Germline lookup yields CDR1 DFQATT and CDR2 SNEGSKA (reference sequence). The CDR3 DNA follows: TGCAGTGCTAGTCTCGGGTATAGCAATCAGCCCCAGCATTTT. Protein: CSASLGYSNQPQHF.

This clonotype was detected ten times or more. The chain recombines TRBV6-1 with TRBJ2-7, with D perhaps matching TRBD1 (6 bases). The length of the CDR3 is 15 residues. With 4 bases removed from V and 0 bases from J, the gap between germline ends came to 13 bases. Germline assignment: CDR1 MNHNS and CDR2 SASEGT. Written as DNA, the CDR3 is TGTGCCAGCAGTGCGATCAGGGGCGCCTCCTACGAGCAGTACTTC. Amino acid sequence: CASSAIRGASYEQYF.

There are many counts of this clonotype. The chain combines TRBV20-1 with TRBJ2-1; D could derive from TRBD1 or TRBD2 (5 bases each). The germline V and J ends were trimmed by 3 bases and 2 bases, with 17 bases remaining between them. The CDR3 extends over 16 amino acids. Germline CDR1 and CDR2: DFQATT and SNEGSKA (reference sequence). CDR3 DNA sequence: TGCAGTGCTAGGACTATTGGGGCCCTAACCTACAATGAGCAGTTCTTC. Amino acids: CSARTIGALTYNEQFF.

In this sample, this clonotype turned up many times. J is TRBJ1-1 and V is TRBV5-5; possible D gene TRBD1, 5 bases. Trimming cost V 2 bases and J 1 base, with 9 bases left between them. CDR1 and CDR2 from the germline V gene are SGHKS and YYEKEE (reference sequence). The CDR3 contains 14 residues. The CDR3 DNA follows: TGTGCCAGCAGCTTACAGGCCTCGAACACTGAAGCTTTCTTT. Translating gives CASSLQASNTEAFF.

This clonotype was detected many times. This sequence joins TRBV12-3 or TRBV12-4 and TRBJ2-7; D is unclear. Trimming removed 4 bases from V and 0 bases from J, with 13 bases in between. This CDR3 region has 15 residues. CDR3 DNA sequence: TGTGCCAGCAGTTGGGCCTCCCCTAGCTCCTACGAGCAGTACTTC. It yields the protein CASSWASPSSYEQYF.

In this sample, this clonotype turned up many times. Mismatch with germline at one junction end may stem from a read error. The chain employs TRBV19 and TRBJ1-2, with TRBD1 identical over 10 bases. The CDR3 extends over 14 amino acids. Germline CDR1 LNHDA, CDR2 SQIVND (reference sequence). CDR3 amino acids: CASRRTGGSYGYAF. CDR3 sequence (DNA): TGTGCCAGTAGAAGGACAGGGGGGTCCTATGGCTACGCCTTC.

This clonotype was recorded at least ten times. The V call is TRBV6-2 or TRBV6-3, the J call TRBJ2-2, with 14 bases fitting TRBD2. CDR3 length: 16 amino acids. In germline, CDR1 is MNHEY, CDR2 SVGEGT. The V segment lost 8 bases and the J segment 2 bases; nucleotides outside the gene matches: 4. CDR3 amino acids: CASAGLAGGNTGELFF. The CDR3 DNA reads as TGTGCCAGCGCCGGACTAGCGGGAGGAAACACCGGGGAGCTGTTTTTT.

This clonotype was found many times. V and J are TRBV20-1 and TRBJ1-2; D not resolved. Germline V gene lookup returns CDR1 DFQATT and CDR2 SNEGSKA (reference sequence). This CDR3 spans 13 amino acids. Trimming cost V 0 bases and J 5 bases, with 10 bases left between them. The CDR3 region is CSARDSGGYGYTF. CDR3 bases: TGCAGTGCTAGAGATTCCGGAGGGTATGGCTACACCTTC.

The rearrangement joins TRBV30 to TRBJ2-2; D is perhaps TRBD1 (6 bases). Trimming left V 2 bases short and J 1 base short, with 8 bases between. This CDR3 comprises 14 residues. Germline CDR1 and CDR2: GTSNPN and SVGIG (reference sequence). This CDR3 is CAWSQQGNTGELFF. The CDR3 DNA sequence: TGTGCCTGGAGTCAACAGGGGAACACCGGGGAGCTGTTTTTT.

This clonotype was seen a few times. The rearrangement joins TRBV5-1 to TRBJ2-4; the D is unclear. Per the germline V gene, CDR1 is SGHRS and CDR2 is YFSETQ. This CDR3 has 14 residues. Trimming stripped 1 base from V and 1 base from J, with 6 bases between. In DNA, the CDR3 is TGCGCCAGCAGCTTGCAAGATGCCAAAAACATTCAGTACTTC. It translates to CASSLQDAKNIQYF. Full variable domain (outside the CDR3, taken from reference TRBV5-1 and TRBJ2-4): KAGVTQTPRYLIKTRGQQVTLSCSPISGHRSVSWYQQTPGQGLQFLFEYFSETQRNKGNFPGRFSGRQFSNSRSEMNVSTLELGDSALYLCASSLQDAKNIQYFGAGTRLSVL.

The gene calls are TRBV7-2 and TRBJ2-5; D possibly uses TRBD1 or TRBD2 (5 bases each). Germline V gene sequence: CDR1 SGHTA, CDR2 FQGNSA. V was pared by 2 bases and J by 5 bases, with 15 bases between. The CDR3 has 15 amino acids. The CDR3 DNA is TGTGCCAGCAGCTTATTAGGGACCGCGGGTGAGACCCAGTACTTC. It specifies CASSLLGTAGETQYF.

Ten or more counts support this clonotype. This chain connects TRBV30 to TRBJ1-3, with D unclear. Per the germline V gene, CDR1 is GTSNPN and CDR2 is SVGIG (reference sequence). The CDR3 covers 15 residues. V lost 1 base to trimming and J lost 0 bases, with 10 bases between them. The CDR3 DNA reads as TGTGCCTGGAGTGAACAGACCGCCTCTGGAAACACCATATATTTT. Translated, it gives CAWSEQTASGNTIYF.

This clonotype came up many times. The V call is TRBV5-1, the J call TRBJ1-6; TRBD1 matches 9 bases. Germline loops: CDR1 SGHRS, CDR2 YFSETQ. The CDR3 contains 15 residues. Trimming cost V 4 bases and J 9 bases; bases outside gene matches: 8. The CDR3: CASSLRTGEGSPLHF. Written as DNA, the CDR3 is TGCGCCAGCAGCCTTAGGACAGGGGAGGGTTCACCCCTCCACTTT.

This clonotype was observed a few times. J is TRBJ2-5 and V is TRBV9; D may be TRBD2 (5 bases). The V end lost 0 bases, the J end lost 1 base, and 10 bases lay between the germline ends. This CDR3 is built from 15 residues. The germline CDR1 and CDR2 sequences are SGDLS and YYNGEE. CDR3 sequence reads: CASSVVGLAQETQYF. The CDR3 DNA is TGTGCCAGCAGCGTAGTTGGGCTAGCCCAAGAGACCCAGTACTTC.

This clonotype was counted many times. This sequence joins TRBV28 and TRBJ1-2, with D maybe TRBD1 (6 bases). Germline CDR1 MDHEN, CDR2 SYDVKM. V lost 8 bases to trimming and J lost 2 bases, with 12 bases between them. This CDR3 region has 13 residues. The CDR3 DNA reads as TGTGCCAGCGGGACAACCTGGAACTATGGCTACACCTTC. Its translation: CASGTTWNYGYTF.